The T cell receptor (beta chain) under discussion was sequenced for a study of T cell changes during pregnancy in multiple sclerosis. Trimming stripped 2 bases from V and 0 bases from J, with 15 bases between. CDR1 and CDR2 from the germline V gene are SGHKS and YYEKEE (reference sequence). The CDR3 spans 16 residues. Only in-frame clones appear in the TCRdb table, and some are missing; sequencing was by immunoSEQ multiplex PCR. The table has more than 45,000 clones, around 90% seen once. Material: CD4+ T cells from peripheral blood mononuclear cells, obtained in the second trimester of pregnancy. The receptor's source is a female donor with multiple sclerosis, enrolled in a pregnancy study. This chain connects TRBV5-5 to TRBJ2-7, with D tentatively TRBD2 (6 bases). Written as DNA, the CDR3 is TGTGCCAGCAGCTTTATGCCGAGCGGGTCCTCCTACGAGCAGTACTTC. It translates to CASSFMPSGSSYEQYF.